These 29 T cell receptor beta chains were sequenced from one sample in a study of T cells after yellow fever vaccination. MiXCR, applied by TCRdb to the 5' RACE reads, yields one record per CDR3 protein. The table lists hundreds of thousands of distinct CDR3 sequences, about 13% of them singletons. This specimen consisted of PBMCs, obtained on the day of the yellow fever booster vaccination. These receptors all stem from a young man who received the YFV17D yellow fever vaccine.

The rearrangement links TRBV27 to TRBJ2-2; no reliable D call. CDR1 MNHEY and CDR2 SMNVEV come from the germline V gene (reference sequence). Trimming left V 5 bases short and J 7 bases short, with 11 bases between. This CDR3 is 13 amino acids long. The CDR3 region has the DNA TGTGCCAGCAGTGGTAATGCGCGCGGGGAGCTGTTTTTT. It translates to CASSGNARGELFF.

This clonotype has more than one count but fewer than ten. The chain joins TRBV27 to TRBJ2-5; possible D gene TRBD1, 6 bases. V lost 5 bases and J lost 8, with 15 bases in between. The CDR3 length is 13 residues. Germline V lookup: CDR1 MNHEY, CDR2 SMNVEV (reference sequence). CDR3 DNA sequence: TGTGCCAGCAGTGGGACATCTACCGTCACCCAGTACTTC. It translates to CASSGTSTVTQYF.

The CDR3 loop reads CAISEMKTGADEQFF. For the CDR3, the DNA is TGTGCCATCAGTGAGATGAAGACTGGAGCCGATGAGCAGTTCTTC. This chain uses TRBV10-3 with TRBJ2-1; no clear D. The germline V gene encodes CDR1 ENHRY and CDR2 SYGVKD. V gave up 2 bases and J gave up 8 bases, with 16 bases separating them. This CDR3 is 15 amino acids long.

This clonotype was seen a few times. The rearrangement links TRBV7-2 to TRBJ2-7; no clear D gene. Deletions cut 1 base from V and 2 bases from J, with 12 bases between. This CDR3 comprises 15 residues. Germline loops: CDR1 SGHTA, CDR2 FQGNSA. The CDR3 DNA reads TGTGCCAGCAGCTTAGTAGGACCTGCCCCCTACGAGCAGTACTTC. Its protein is CASSLVGPAPYEQYF.

The chain combines TRBV6-5 with TRBJ2-3; TRBD1 agrees at 7 bases. V lost 5 bases and J lost 4; bases outside the gene matches: 6. The CDR3 covers 14 residues. Germline V CDR1 and CDR2: MNHEY, SVGAGI. The CDR3 loop reads CASSNRQGADTQYF. The CDR3 nucleotides read TGTGCCAGCAGTAACAGACAGGGCGCAGATACGCAGTATTTT.

This clonotype was seen a handful of times. The J gene is TRBJ1-4, the V gene TRBV5-1; 9 nucleotides agree with TRBD1. Looked up from germline, CDR1 is SGHRS and CDR2 is YFSETQ. V was pared by 5 bases and J by 7 bases, with 9 bases of the junction left unmatched. CDR3 length: 15 residues. The CDR3: CASRPGTGIREKLFF. DNA for the CDR3: TGCGCCAGCAGGCCTGGGACAGGGATTCGTGAAAAACTGTTTTTT.

In its sample, this clonotype was seen a few times. The chain is built from TRBV19 and TRBJ1-2; 9 bases fit TRBD1. Per the germline V gene, CDR1 is LNHDA and CDR2 is SQIVND (reference sequence). With V trimmed by 7 bases and J by 8 bases, 8 bases remained unmatched. The length of the CDR3 is 13 residues. The CDR3 bases are TGTGCCAGTACCACACAGGGGGCAGGAGGCTACACCTTC. It translates to CASTTQGAGGYTF.

CDR3 residues: CASSLLGLGANVLTF. Written as DNA, the CDR3 is TGTGCCAGCAGCTTACTAGGCCTTGGGGCCAACGTCCTGACTTTC. The chain recombines TRBV7-2 with TRBJ2-6; D is ambiguous. This CDR3 comprises 15 residues. V lost 2 bases and J lost 3, with 8 bases in between. Germline V gene lookup returns CDR1 SGHTA and CDR2 FQGNSA. The full variable domain, with the rest looked up from reference TRBV7-2 and TRBJ2-6, is GAGVSQSPSNKVTEKGKDVELRCDPISGHTALYWYRQSLGQGLEFLIYFQGNSAPDKSGLPSDRFSAERTGGSVSTLTIQRTQQEDSAVYLCASSLLGLGANVLTFGAGSRLTVL.

At least ten counts were recorded for this clonotype. The J gene is TRBJ2-5, the V gene TRBV5-1, with unresolved D. The CDR3 spans 12 residues. Germline-derived CDR1 and CDR2 are SGHRS and YFSETQ. V lost 0 bases to trimming and J lost 5 bases, with 5 bases between them. The CDR3 here is CASSLAGETQYF. The CDR3 DNA sequence: TGCGCCAGCAGCTTGGCCGGGGAGACCCAGTACTTC.

The rearrangement uses TRBV19 and TRBJ2-5; tentative D call: TRBD2 (5 bases). Germline V gene lookup returns CDR1 LNHDA and CDR2 SQIVND (reference sequence). CDR3 length equals 14 residues. The V end was cut by 5 bases, the J end by 2 bases, with 12 bases between. CDR3 amino acids: CASSFLPGQETQYF. CDR3 DNA: TGTGCCAGTAGTTTTCTTCCGGGGCAAGAGACCCAGTACTTC.

As DNA, the CDR3 is TGTGCCAGCGAGACAGAAGGCTCTGGGGCCAACGTCCTGACTTTC. Its protein product is CASETEGSGANVLTF. The V call is TRBV6-2 or TRBV6-3, the J call TRBJ2-6; D perhaps matches TRBD1 (5 bases). Germline V lookup: CDR1 MNHEY, CDR2 SVGEGT. Trimming removed 8 bases at V and 0 bases at J, with 11 bases between. The CDR3 has 15 residues.

This clonotype was seen a handful of times. The V call is TRBV20-1, the J call TRBJ1-5; D is uncertain. The CDR3 is 12 residues long. The germline V gene has CDR1 DFQATT and CDR2 SNEGSKA (reference sequence). V lost 6 bases and J lost 4, with 10 bases in between. DNA for the CDR3: TGCAGTGCCCTGGACCGAAATCAGCCCCAGCATTTT. Residues: CSALDRNQPQHF.

This clonotype came up a few times. V usage is TRBV10-3 and J usage is TRBJ2-3; 14 nucleotides line up with TRBD2. CDR3 length: 16 amino acids. Germline loops: CDR1 ENHRY, CDR2 SYGVKD. The J segment lost 5 bases and the V segment lost 6 bases, leaving 7 bases of the junction unmatched. The CDR3 sequence: CAIRMAGTSGRDTQYF. CDR3 sequence (DNA): TGTGCCATCAGGATGGCCGGGACTAGCGGGAGAGATACGCAGTATTTT.

This clonotype was recorded a few times. The V gene is TRBV5-1, the J gene TRBJ2-1; 11 nucleotides align to TRBD2. The germline V gene encodes CDR1 SGHRS and CDR2 YFSETQ. V lost 10 bases, J lost 4 bases, and 4 bases stayed unmatched. This CDR3 comprises 13 residues. CDR3 sequence: CACGTSGYNEQFF. The CDR3 nucleotides are TGCGCCTGCGGGACTAGCGGATACAATGAGCAGTTCTTC.

This clonotype was counted a few times. This rearrangement joins TRBV19 to TRBJ2-3; the match to TRBD2 covers 11 bases. The trim removed 0 bases at V and 5 bases at J, leaving 7 bases unmatched. This CDR3 comprises 17 residues. Germline loops: CDR1 LNHDA, CDR2 SQIVND (reference sequence). CDR3 nucleotide sequence: TGTGCCAGTAGTATAGATACTAGCGGGAGTCGTGGAGATACGCAGTATTTT. It yields the protein CASSIDTSGSRGDTQYF.

This clonotype was seen more than once but under ten times. The rearrangement uses TRBV5-1 and TRBJ2-3; D perhaps matches TRBD2 (6 bases). CDR3 size: 14 residues. V was shortened by 3 bases and J by 4 bases, with 12 bases between the two germline ends. Germline CDR1 and CDR2: SGHRS and YFSETQ. CDR3 DNA: TGCGCCAGCAGCTGGGAACTAGCCCCAGATACGCAGTATTTT. Translation: CASSWELAPDTQYF.

This clonotype was detected only a few times. The chain links TRBV20-1 to TRBJ1-1, with 9 bases fitting TRBD1. Germline V gene data show CDR1 as DFQATT and CDR2 as SNEGSKA (reference sequence). Trimming cost V 6 bases and J 3 bases; bases outside gene matches: 8. This CDR3 spans 14 amino acids. The CDR3 loop is CSAATGGRDTEAFF. The DNA for the CDR3 is TGCAGTGCGGCAACAGGGGGCCGAGACACTGAAGCTTTCTTT.

The chain recombines TRBV5-5 with TRBJ2-2; the D is unclear. The CDR3 runs to 14 residues. V lost 5 bases to trimming and J lost 5 bases, with 13 bases between them. Germline V gene sequence: CDR1 SGHKS, CDR2 YYEKEE (reference sequence). The CDR3 is CASRTDPKTGELFF. CDR3 nucleotide sequence: TGTGCCAGCAGGACGGACCCCAAGACCGGGGAGCTGTTTTTT.

This clonotype has only a few counts. The chain links TRBV5-1 to TRBJ2-3; 7 bases fit TRBD1. This CDR3 has 15 amino acids. J lost 4 bases, V lost 0 bases, and 5 bases had no gene match. Germline V gene sequence: CDR1 SGHRS, CDR2 YFSETQ. CDR3 DNA: TGCGCCAGCAGCTTGGGAGGGGGCGCGGCAGATACGCAGTATTTT. This translates into CASSLGGGAADTQYF.

This clonotype was detected only a few times. The gene calls are TRBV11-2 and TRBJ2-7; 7 bases fit TRBD2. The CDR3 runs 12 residues. Germline CDR1 and CDR2: SGHAT and FQNNGV. V dropped 3 bases and J dropped 7; count of bases not matched to a gene: 3. CDR3 DNA sequence: TGTGCCAGCAGCTTCCTAGCGGAGGAGCAGTACTTC. Translated: CASSFLAEEQYF. The full variable domain, completed using reference TRBV11-2 and TRBJ2-7, is EAGVAQSPRYKIIEKRQSVAFWCNPISGHATLYWYQQILGQGPKLLIQFQNNGVVDDSQLPKDRFSAERLKGVDSTLKIQPAKLEDSAVYLCASSFLAEEQYFGPGTRLTVT.

This clonotype was detected a few times. The V gene is TRBV5-1, the J gene TRBJ2-7; TRBD2 agrees at 7 bases. The CDR3 is made up of 14 amino acids. CDR1 is SGHRS and CDR2 is YFSETQ in the germline V gene. J gave up 3 bases and V 4 bases, and 7 bases lay outside the gene matches. The chain's CDR3 is CASSPVAGSYEQYF. The CDR3 DNA sequence: TGCGCCAGCAGCCCGGTAGCGGGTAGCTACGAGCAGTACTTC.

This chain connects TRBV14 to TRBJ1-6; D gene unclear. V lost 0 bases and J 7 bases, leaving 7 bases between the germline ends. CDR3 length equals 14 residues. Germline V lookup: CDR1 SGHDN, CDR2 FVKESK. The CDR3: CASSQDVRNSPLHF. The CDR3 coding sequence is TGTGCCAGCAGCCAAGATGTTCGGAATTCACCCCTCCACTTT.

The V call is TRBV3-1, the J call TRBJ2-7; the D gene is possibly TRBD2 (5 bases). V lost 4 bases and J 6 bases, leaving 16 bases between the germline ends. The CDR3 is 14 amino acids. The germline V gene has CDR1 LGHDT and CDR2 YNNKEL (reference sequence). Here the CDR3 DNA reads TGTGCCAGCAGCCGGTTAGGCAATGAGGGCGAGCAGTACTTC. It specifies CASSRLGNEGEQYF.

This rearrangement joins TRBV5-5 to TRBJ2-6; D is unclear. Looked up from germline, CDR1 is SGHKS and CDR2 is YYEKEE (reference sequence). Trimming took off 3 bases at V and 0 bases at J, with 10 bases between the two ends. CDR3 length: 16 amino acids. In DNA, the CDR3 is TGTGCCAGCAGCTCCACAGCGAGCTCTGGGGCCAACGTCCTGACTTTC. Protein: CASSSTASSGANVLTF.

This clonotype was picked up many times. The chain carries TRBV7-2 and TRBJ1-1; D uncertain. The CDR3 is 11 amino acids. Trimming pared 4 bases from V and 3 bases from J, leaving 3 bases between. Germline loops: CDR1 SGHTA, CDR2 FQGNSA. Here the CDR3 DNA reads TGTGCCAGCAGCTCTTACACTGAAGCTTTCTTT. This translates into CASSSYTEAFF.

The chain recombines TRBV5-7 with TRBJ2-1; D not resolved. TRBV5-7 is classed as an ORF, of uncertain function. The CDR3 loop spans 14 amino acids. Trimming took 4 bases from V and 6 from J, leaving 14 bases between them. The CDR3 DNA follows: TGTGCCAGCAGCCCCAGGCTCCTCTGCAATGAGCAGTTCTTC. Residues: CASSPRLLCNEQFF.

The chain links TRBV7-3 to TRBJ2-6; D possibly corresponds to TRBD1 (6 bases). The CDR3 extends over 15 amino acids. Trimming stripped 3 bases from V and 2 bases from J, with 8 bases between. CDR1 is SGHTA and CDR2 is FQGTGA in the germline V gene. The CDR3 spells CASSFNRAGANVLTF. For the CDR3, the DNA is TGTGCCAGCAGCTTCAACAGGGCTGGGGCCAACGTCCTGACTTTC.

The chain employs TRBV20-1 and TRBJ2-2; possible D gene TRBD2, 5 bases. Germline V gene sequence: CDR1 DFQATT, CDR2 SNEGSKA (reference sequence). This CDR3 has 15 amino acids. Trimming took 0 bases from V and 0 from J, leaving 8 bases between them. The CDR3: CSARDRAANTGELFF. DNA of the CDR3: TGCAGTGCTAGAGATCGAGCGGCGAACACCGGGGAGCTGTTTTTT.

This clonotype was found a few times. The gene calls are TRBV5-1 and TRBJ1-1, with TRBD1 as a possible D gene (5 bases). V was shortened by 3 bases and J by 11 bases, with 17 bases between the two germline ends. This CDR3 is built from 13 residues. Germline CDR1 SGHRS, CDR2 YFSETQ. CDR3 amino acids: CASSSSDTSDAFF. The CDR3 DNA reads TGCGCCAGCAGCTCCTCGGACACTTCCGACGCTTTCTTT. The full variable domain, with the rest looked up from reference TRBV5-1 and TRBJ1-1, is KAGVTQTPRYLIKTRGQQVTLSCSPISGHRSVSWYQQTPGQGLQFLFEYFSETQRNKGNFPGRFSGRQFSNSRSEMNVSTLELGDSALYLCASSSSDTSDAFFGQGTRLTVV.